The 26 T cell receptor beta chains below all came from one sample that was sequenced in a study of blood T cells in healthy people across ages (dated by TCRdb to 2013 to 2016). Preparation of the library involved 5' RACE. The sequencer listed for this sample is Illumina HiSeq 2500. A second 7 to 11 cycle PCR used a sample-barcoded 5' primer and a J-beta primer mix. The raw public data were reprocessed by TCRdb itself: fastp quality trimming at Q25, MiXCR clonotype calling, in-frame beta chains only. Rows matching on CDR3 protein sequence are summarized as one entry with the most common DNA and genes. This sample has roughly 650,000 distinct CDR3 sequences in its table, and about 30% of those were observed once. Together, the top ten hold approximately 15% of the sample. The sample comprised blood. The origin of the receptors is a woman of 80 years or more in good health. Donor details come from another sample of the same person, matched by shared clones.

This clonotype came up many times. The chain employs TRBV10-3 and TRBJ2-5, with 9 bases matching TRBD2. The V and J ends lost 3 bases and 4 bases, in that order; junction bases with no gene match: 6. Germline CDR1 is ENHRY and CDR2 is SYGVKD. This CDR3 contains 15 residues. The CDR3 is CAISEGAGGRETQYF. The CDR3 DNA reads TGTGCCATCAGTGAAGGGGCGGGGGGGCGAGAGACCCAGTACTTC.

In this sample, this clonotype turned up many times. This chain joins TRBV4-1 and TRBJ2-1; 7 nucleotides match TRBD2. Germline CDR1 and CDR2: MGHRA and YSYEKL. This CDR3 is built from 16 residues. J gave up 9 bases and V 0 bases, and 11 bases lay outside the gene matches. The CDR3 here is CASSQDASGLTSEQFF. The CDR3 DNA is TGCGCCAGCAGCCAAGATGCTAGCGGCCTAACCAGTGAGCAGTTCTTC.

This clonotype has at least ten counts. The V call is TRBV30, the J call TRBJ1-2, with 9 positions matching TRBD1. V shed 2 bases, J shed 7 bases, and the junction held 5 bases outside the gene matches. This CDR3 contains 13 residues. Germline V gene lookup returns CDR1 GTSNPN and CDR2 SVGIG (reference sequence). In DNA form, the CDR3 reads TGTGCCTGGAGTATACAGGGGGCGTCTGGCTACACCTTC. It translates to CAWSIQGASGYTF.

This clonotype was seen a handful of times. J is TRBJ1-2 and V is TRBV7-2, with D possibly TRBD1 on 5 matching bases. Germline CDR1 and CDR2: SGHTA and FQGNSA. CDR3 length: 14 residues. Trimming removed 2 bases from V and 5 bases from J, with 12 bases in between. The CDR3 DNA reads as TGTGCCAGCAGCTTACCCTGGGAGGGGTATGGCTACACCTTC. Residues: CASSLPWEGYGYTF.

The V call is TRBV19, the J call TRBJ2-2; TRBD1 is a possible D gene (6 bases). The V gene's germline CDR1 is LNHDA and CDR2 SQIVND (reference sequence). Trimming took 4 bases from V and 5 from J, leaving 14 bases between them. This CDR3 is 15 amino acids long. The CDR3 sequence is CASSTGTLGTGELFF. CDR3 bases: TGTGCCAGTAGTACCGGGACACTGGGGACCGGGGAGCTGTTTTTT.

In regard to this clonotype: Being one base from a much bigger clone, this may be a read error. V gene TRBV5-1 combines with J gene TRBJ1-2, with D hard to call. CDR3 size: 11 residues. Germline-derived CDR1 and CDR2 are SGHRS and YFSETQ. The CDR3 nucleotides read TGCGCCAGCAGCTCGGACTATGGCTGCACCTTC. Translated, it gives CASSSDYGCTF.

The CDR3 protein is CASSSSILGNTEAFF. The CDR3 DNA follows: TGTGCCAGCAGCTCCAGTATTCTTGGGAACACTGAAGCTTTCTTT. The chain combines TRBV7-9 with TRBJ1-1; D call uncertain. With 4 bases removed from V and 1 base from J, the gap between germline ends came to 13 bases. CDR3 size: 15 residues. Germline CDR1 is SEHNR and CDR2 is FQNEAQ (reference sequence).

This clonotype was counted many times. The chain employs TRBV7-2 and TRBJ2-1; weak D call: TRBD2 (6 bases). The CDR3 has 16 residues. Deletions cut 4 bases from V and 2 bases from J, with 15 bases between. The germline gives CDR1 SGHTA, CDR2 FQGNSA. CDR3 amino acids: CASSSPPRLAYNEQFF. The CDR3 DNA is TGTGCCAGCAGCTCCCCTCCGAGACTAGCCTACAATGAGCAGTTCTTC.

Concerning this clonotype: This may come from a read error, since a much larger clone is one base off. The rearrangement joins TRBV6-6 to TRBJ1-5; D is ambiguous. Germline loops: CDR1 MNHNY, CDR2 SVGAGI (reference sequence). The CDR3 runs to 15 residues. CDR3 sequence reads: CVSSSGSKGGQPQHF. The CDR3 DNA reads TGTGTCAGCAGTTCGGGGTCTAAGGGTGGACAGCCCCAGCATTTT.

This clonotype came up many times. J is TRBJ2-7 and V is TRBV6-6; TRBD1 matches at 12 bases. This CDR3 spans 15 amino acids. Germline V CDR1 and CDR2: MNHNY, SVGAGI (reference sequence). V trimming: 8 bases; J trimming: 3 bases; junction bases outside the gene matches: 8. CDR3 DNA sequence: TGTGCCAGCGACGGGACAGGGGGCAGATTCTACGAGCAGTACTTC. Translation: CASDGTGGRFYEQYF.

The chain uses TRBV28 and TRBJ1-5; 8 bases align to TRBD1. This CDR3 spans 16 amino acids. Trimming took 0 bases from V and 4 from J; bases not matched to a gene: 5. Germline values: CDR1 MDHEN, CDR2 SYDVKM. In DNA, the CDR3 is TGTGCCAGCAGTTTATGGGGGACAGGCGAAAATCAGCCCCAGCATTTT. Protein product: CASSLWGTGENQPQHF.

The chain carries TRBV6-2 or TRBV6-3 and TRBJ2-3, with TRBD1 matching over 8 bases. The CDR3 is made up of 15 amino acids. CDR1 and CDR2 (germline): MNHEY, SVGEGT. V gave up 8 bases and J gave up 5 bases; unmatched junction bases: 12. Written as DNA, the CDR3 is TGTGCCAGCGGCTCCCAGGGACAGGCACAAGATACGCAGTATTTT. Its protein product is CASGSQGQAQDTQYF.

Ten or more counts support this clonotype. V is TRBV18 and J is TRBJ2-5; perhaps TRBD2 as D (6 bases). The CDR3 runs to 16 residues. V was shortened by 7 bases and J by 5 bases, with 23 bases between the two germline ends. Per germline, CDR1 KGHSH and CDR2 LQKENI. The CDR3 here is CASWPAGLSSGETQYF. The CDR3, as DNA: TGTGCCAGCTGGCCTGCGGGGCTCTCAAGCGGGGAGACCCAGTACTTC.

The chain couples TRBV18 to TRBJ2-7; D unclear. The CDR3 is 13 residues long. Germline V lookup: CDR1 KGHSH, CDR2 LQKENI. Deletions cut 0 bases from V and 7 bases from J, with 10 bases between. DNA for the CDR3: TGTGCCAGCTCACCACCGCTGCCAGCTGAGCAGTACTTC. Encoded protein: CASSPPLPAEQYF. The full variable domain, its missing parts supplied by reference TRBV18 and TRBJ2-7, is NAGVMQNPRHLVRRRGQEARLRCSPMKGHSHVYWYRQLPEEGLKFMVYLQKENIIDESGMPKERFSAEFPKEGPSILRIQQVVRGDSAAYFCASSPPLPAEQYFGPGTRLTVT.

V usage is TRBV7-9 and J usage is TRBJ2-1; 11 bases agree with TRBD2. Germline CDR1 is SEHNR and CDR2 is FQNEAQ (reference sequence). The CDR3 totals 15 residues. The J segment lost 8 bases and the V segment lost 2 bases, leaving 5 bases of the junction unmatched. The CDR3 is CASSLKVAGGDEQFF. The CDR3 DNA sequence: TGTGCCAGCAGCTTAAAGGTAGCGGGAGGGGATGAGCAGTTCTTC.

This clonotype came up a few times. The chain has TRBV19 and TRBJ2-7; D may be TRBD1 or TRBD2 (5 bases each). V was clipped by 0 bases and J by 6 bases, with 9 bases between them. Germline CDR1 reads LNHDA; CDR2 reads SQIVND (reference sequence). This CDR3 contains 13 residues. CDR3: CASSIDQRGEQYF. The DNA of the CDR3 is TGTGCCAGTAGTATAGATCAGAGGGGCGAGCAGTACTTC.

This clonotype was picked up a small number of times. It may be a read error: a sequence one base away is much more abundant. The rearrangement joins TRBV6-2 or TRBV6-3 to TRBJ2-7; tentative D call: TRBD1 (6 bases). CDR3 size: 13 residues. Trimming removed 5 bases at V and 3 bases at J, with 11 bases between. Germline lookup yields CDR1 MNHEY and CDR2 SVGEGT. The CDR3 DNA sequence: TGTGCCAGCAGTCTCGGACAGCGCTACGAGCAGTACTTC. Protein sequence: CASSLGQRYEQYF.

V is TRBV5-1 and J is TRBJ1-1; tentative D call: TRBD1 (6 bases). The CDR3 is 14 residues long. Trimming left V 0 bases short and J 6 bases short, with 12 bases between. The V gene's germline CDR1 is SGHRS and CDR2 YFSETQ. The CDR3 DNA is TGCGCCAGCAGCTTGGATGGGGGGCGTGCTGAAGCTTTCTTT. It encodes CASSLDGGRAEAFF.

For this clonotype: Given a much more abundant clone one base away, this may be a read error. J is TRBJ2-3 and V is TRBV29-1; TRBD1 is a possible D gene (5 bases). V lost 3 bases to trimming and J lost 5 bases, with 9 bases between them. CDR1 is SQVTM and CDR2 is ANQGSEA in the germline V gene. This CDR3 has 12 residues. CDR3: CSVEQGRDTQYF. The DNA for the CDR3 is TGCAGCGTTGAGCAGGGAAGAGATACGCAGTATTTT.

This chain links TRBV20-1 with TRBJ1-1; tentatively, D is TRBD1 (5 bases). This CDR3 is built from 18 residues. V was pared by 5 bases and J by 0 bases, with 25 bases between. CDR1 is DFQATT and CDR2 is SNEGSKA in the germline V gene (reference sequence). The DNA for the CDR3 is TGCAGTGCTCCCCCAGCGGGGGGAAGGCAGAAAATGAACACTGAAGCTTTCTTT. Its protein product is CSAPPAGGRQKMNTEAFF.

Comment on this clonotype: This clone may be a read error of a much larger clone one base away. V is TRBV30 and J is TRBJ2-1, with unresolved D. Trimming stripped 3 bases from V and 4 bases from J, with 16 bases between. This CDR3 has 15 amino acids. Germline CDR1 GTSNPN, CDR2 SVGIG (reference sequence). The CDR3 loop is CAWSGRPRMYNEQFF. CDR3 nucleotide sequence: TGTGCCTGGAGCGGACGGCCTCGGATGTACAATGAGCAGTTCTTC.

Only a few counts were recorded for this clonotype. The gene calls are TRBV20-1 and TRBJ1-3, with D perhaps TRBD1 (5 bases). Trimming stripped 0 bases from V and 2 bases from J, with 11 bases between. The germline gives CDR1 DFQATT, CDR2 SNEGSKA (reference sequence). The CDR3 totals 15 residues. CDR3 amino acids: CSARDGGSPGNTIYF. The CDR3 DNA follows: TGCAGTGCTAGAGATGGGGGTTCACCTGGAAACACCATATATTTT.

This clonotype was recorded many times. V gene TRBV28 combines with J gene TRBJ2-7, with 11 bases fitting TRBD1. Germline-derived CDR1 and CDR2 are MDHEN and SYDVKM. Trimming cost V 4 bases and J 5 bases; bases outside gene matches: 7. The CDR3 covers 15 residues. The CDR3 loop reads CASSSSGQGGHEQYF. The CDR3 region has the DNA TGTGCCAGCAGTTCATCGGGACAGGGGGGTCACGAGCAGTACTTC.

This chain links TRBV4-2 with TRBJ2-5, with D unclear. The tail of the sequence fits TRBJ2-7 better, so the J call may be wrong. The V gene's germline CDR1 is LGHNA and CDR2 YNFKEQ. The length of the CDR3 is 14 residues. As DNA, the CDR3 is TGTGCCAGCAGCAGACAACGGCTCCAGTACGAGCAGTACTTC. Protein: CASSRQRLQYEQYF.

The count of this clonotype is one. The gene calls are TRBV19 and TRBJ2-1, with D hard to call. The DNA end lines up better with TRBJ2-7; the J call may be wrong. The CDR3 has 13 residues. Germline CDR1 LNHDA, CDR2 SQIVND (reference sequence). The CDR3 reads CASRRTEDNEQYF. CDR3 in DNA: TGTGCCAGTAGGCGGACGGAAGACAATGAGCAGTACTTC.

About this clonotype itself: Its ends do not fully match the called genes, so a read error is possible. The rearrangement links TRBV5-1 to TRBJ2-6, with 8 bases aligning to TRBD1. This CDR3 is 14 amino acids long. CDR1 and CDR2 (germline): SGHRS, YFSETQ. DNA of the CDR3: TGCGTCAGCAGGGGGCTCTCTGGGGCCAACGTCCTGACTTTC. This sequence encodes CVSRGLSGANVLTF.